This is a list of T cell receptor beta chains from one sample in a study of early T cells in non-severe SARS-CoV-2 infection. From the 5' RACE reads, TCRdb called clonotypes with MiXCR, one entry per CDR3 protein. Of roughly 83,000 distinct CDR3 sequences detected, less than 15% appear once; the ten largest clones hold 3.5% to 5%. Sequencing used whole blood, obtained at baseline. The receptor set was obtained from an adult who was a healthcare worker with PCR-confirmed SARS-CoV-2 infection or an uninfected control (not recorded which). Each CDR3 is given with its conserved first and last residue. The order of the fields is clone size, J gene, V gene, D gene, CDR3 protein, CDR3 DNA. A D gene is named only where the DNA matches it firmly. Only part of the rows carry a size: once, few, many, or a class if the clone is expanded.

>few|TRBJ2-7|TRBV18|TRBD1
CASSPGTGGTYEQYF
TGTGCCAGCTCACCAGGGACAGGGGGCACCTACGAGCAGTACTTC
>NA|TRBJ2-3|TRBV7-9|NA
CASSPSRGKYF
TGTGCCAGCAGTCCTTCACGAGGAAAGTATTTT
>few|TRBJ2-5|TRBV14|NA
CASSQGIQETQYF
TGTGCCAGCAGCCAAGGAATACAAGAGACCCAGTACTTC
>few|TRBJ1-5|TRBV20-1|TRBD1
CSASPYRTGGHNQPQHF
TGCAGTGCCAGCCCCTACCGGACAGGGGGCCACAATCAGCCCCAGCATTTT
>NA|TRBJ2-7|TRBV18|NA
CASTPSDQMAYEQYF
TGTGCCAGCACGCCCTCAGATCAAATGGCCTACGAGCAGTACTTC
>many|TRBJ1-1|TRBV30|NA
CAWSRTNTEAFF
TGTGCCTGGAGTAGAACGAACACTGAAGCTTTCTTT
>few|TRBJ1-1|TRBV6-5|NA
CASRKNTEAFF
TGTGCCAGCAGAAAGAACACTGAAGCTTTCTTT
>few|TRBJ1-2|TRBV14|TRBD1
CASSQWDRQTYGYTF
TGTGCCAGCAGCCAATGGGACAGACAGACTTATGGCTACACCTTC
>few|TRBJ1-2|TRBV29-1|NA
CSVCEDLSYGYTF
TGCAGCGTTTGCGAAGATCTAAGCTATGGCTACACCTTC
>few|TRBJ1-4|TRBV5-1|NA
CASSYDGSTNEKLFF
TGCGCCAGCAGCTACGACGGCTCAACTAATGAAAAACTGTTTTTT
>many|TRBJ2-1|TRBV20-1|TRBD2
CSVRGLAGNNEQFF
TGCAGTGTGAGGGGACTAGCGGGTAACAATGAGCAGTTCTTC
>few|TRBJ1-2|TRBV24-1|TRBD1
CATSPDRANGYTF
TGTGCCACCAGTCCGGACAGGGCGAATGGCTACACCTTC
>many|TRBJ1-2|TRBV18|TRBD1
CASSPQQGEYGYTF
TGTGCCAGCTCACCGCAACAGGGGGAATATGGCTACACCTTC
>few|TRBJ2-7|TRBV29-1|TRBD2
CSVSGGTSYEQYF
TGCAGCGTGAGCGGGGGGACTTCCTACGAGCAGTACTTC
>few|TRBJ2-2|TRBV5-4|NA
CARGSPRNTGELFF
TGTGCCAGAGGTAGCCCGAGGAACACCGGGGAGCTGTTTTTT
>NA|TRBJ2-1|TRBV29-1|TRBD1
CSAGQGSYNEQFF
TGCAGCGCAGGACAGGGCTCCTACAATGAGCAGTTCTTC
>few|TRBJ2-7|TRBV29-1|NA
CSVVVRYEQYF
TGCAGCGTTGTCGTCCGGTACGAGCAGTACTTC
>NA|TRBJ2-1|TRBV2|NA
CATATRPYNEQFF
TGTGCCACCGCGACTAGACCCTACAATGAGCAGTTCTTC
>many|TRBJ1-5|TRBV20-1|NA
CSARDYDRKGDQPQHF
TGCAGTGCTAGAGATTACGATCGAAAGGGGGATCAGCCCCAGCATTTT
>few|TRBJ2-5|TRBV21-1|NA
CASSLGGSLETQYF
TGTGCCAGCAGCCTTGGAGGATCTTTGGAGACCCAGTACTTC
>many|TRBJ1-1|TRBV4-1|TRBD1
CASSPQQGAKNTEAFF
TGCGCCAGCAGCCCTCAACAGGGGGCTAAGAACACTGAAGCTTTCTTT
>NA|TRBJ2-3|TRBV5-4|TRBD2
CVSSRTSGTDTQYF
TGTGTCAGCAGCCGGACTAGCGGCACAGATACGCAGTATTTT
>many|TRBJ1-1|TRBV6-2/TRBV6-3|TRBD1
CASSIGTGGLNTEAFF
TGTGCCAGCAGTATAGGGACAGGGGGACTGAACACTGAAGCTTTCTTT
>few|TRBJ2-1|TRBV12-3/TRBV12-4|TRBD2
CASSPPGGGVLNEQFF
TGTGCCAGCAGTCCACCGGGCGGGGGGGTGTTGAATGAGCAGTTCTTC
>few|TRBJ2-5|TRBV20-1|TRBD2
CSARSASGSEETQYF
TGCAGTGCTAGGTCGGCTAGCGGGAGTGAAGAGACCCAGTACTTC
>NA|TRBJ1-2|TRBV19|NA
CASSISRAAGPNYGYTF
TGTGCCAGTAGTATATCCCGGGCGGCAGGGCCTAACTATGGCTACACCTTC
>NA|TRBJ1-2|TRBV20-1|NA
CRPTGYGYTF
TGCAGGCCAACAGGGTATGGCTACACCTTC
>few|TRBJ1-2|TRBV12-2|NA
CASRSQGYHGYTF
TGTGCAAGTCGCTCCCAGGGTTACCATGGCTACACCTTC
>NA|TRBJ2-3|TRBV20-1|NA
CSAAVAGTDTQYF
TGCAGTGCTGCGGTAGCGGGCACAGATACGCAGTATTTT
>NA|TRBJ1-2|TRBV7-9|NA
CASSLALSAGRYGYTF
TGTGCCAGCAGCTTAGCCCTCTCGGCAGGCCGCTATGGCTACACCTTC
>NA|TRBJ1-3|TRBV12-3/TRBV12-4|NA
CASSFGGDRDTIYF
TGTGCCAGCAGTTTCGGCGGGGATCGGGACACCATATATTTT
>many|TRBJ1-1|TRBV14|TRBD1
CASSQGQGSGTEAFF
TGTGCCAGCAGCCAGGGACAGGGTTCCGGCACTGAAGCTTTCTTT
>few|TRBJ2-1|TRBV7-3|NA
CASSPLQGEQFF
TGTGCCAGCAGCCCCTTACAGGGTGAGCAGTTCTTC